Given below is one TCR beta chain in context. Antigen unknown. The sort gate was single viable CD3+CD4+CD8-CD45RO+ cells for memory CD4+ T cells. The data derive from a study of memory CD4+ T cells and cytomegalovirus serostatus. Study-wide findings and caveats: CD4+ memory repertoires contained about two fifths of the roughly 160 reported CMV TCRbeta sequences. CMV serostatus prediction reached median AUC around 0.95, or 0.9 with US-trained model.

Original processing notes: Out-of-frame sequences were removed, leaving 2 million to 2.5 million distinct TCRbeta sequences. Produced via immunoSEQ multiplex PCR; TCRdb's table is partial and in-frame only. The V and J calls and clone size were taken over from that table, and D and trimming were inferred from the DNA. The sample contains 75,000 to 90,000 clones, less than 90% of which appear only once. Losses at the gene ends were 6 bases for V and 1 base for J; bases not matched to a gene: 9. The CDR3 length is 18 residues. The V gene's germline CDR1 is MNHEY and CDR2 SMNVEV (reference sequence). The gene calls are TRBV27 and TRBJ2-7, with 16 bases that match TRBD2. Material for sequencing was memory CD4+ T cells from blood. This TCR was recovered from an adult in good health and CMV-seronegative. The CDR3 coding sequence is TGTGCCAGCAGCCGCCAGGGGACTAGCGGGAGGGTTTCCTACGAGCAGTACTTC. It yields the protein CASSRQGTSGRVSYEQYF.